One and the same sample provided the 7 T cell receptor beta chains below, sequenced in a study of CD8 T cells in ankylosing spondylitis. TCRdb re-called the 5' RACE reads through MiXCR, storing one row per CDR3 protein. The sample carries approximately 240,000 distinct CDR3 sequences, 20% to 30% recorded once. Sequencing was done on a sample of blood, either unsorted or a sorted T cell fraction (not recorded which). These TCRs come from a male donor with ankylosing spondylitis or in good health (not recorded which).

The J gene is TRBJ2-1, the V gene TRBV20-1, with 8 positions matching TRBD2. V shed 2 bases, J shed 5 bases, and the junction held 5 bases outside the gene matches. Per the germline V gene, CDR1 is DFQATT and CDR2 is SNEGSKA (reference sequence). The CDR3 loop spans 14 amino acids. This CDR3 reads CSARTSGGHNEQFF. The CDR3 DNA reads as TGCAGTGCTAGAACCAGCGGGGGCCACAATGAGCAGTTCTTC.

CDR3: CAISVTGTGGMNEQFF. The CDR3 DNA follows: TGTGCCATCAGTGTAACCGGGACAGGGGGAATGAATGAGCAGTTCTTC. The chain joins TRBV10-3 to TRBJ2-1; TRBD1 matches at 11 bases. The CDR3 totals 16 residues. V lost 4 bases to trimming and J lost 7 bases; unmatched junction nucleotides: 9. The germline V gene has CDR1 ENHRY and CDR2 SYGVKD.

This chain links TRBV2 with TRBJ2-7; a possible D gene is TRBD2 (5 bases). Trimming shortened V by 7 bases and J by 6 bases, and 19 bases separated the two germline ends. The CDR3 totals 14 residues. CDR1 SNHLY and CDR2 FYNNEI come from the germline V gene. This CDR3 is CASNGLPQSGEQYF. The DNA for the CDR3 is TGTGCCAGCAATGGACTTCCCCAATCGGGCGAGCAGTACTTC.

The chain uses TRBV20-1 and TRBJ1-2; D possibly corresponds to TRBD1 (5 bases). The CDR3 totals 13 residues. Trimming shortened V by 3 bases and J by 8 bases, and 16 bases separated the two germline ends. Germline CDR1 reads DFQATT; CDR2 reads SNEGSKA (reference sequence). CDR3 loop: CSARVRAPVGYTF. The CDR3 DNA follows: TGCAGTGCTAGGGTCAGGGCCCCGGTGGGCTACACCTTC.

The genes are TRBV28 and TRBJ2-5, with 8 bases identical to TRBD1. CDR1 is MDHEN and CDR2 is SYDVKM in the germline V gene. Trimming at V came to 6 bases and at J to 5 bases, leaving 5 bases not matched to a gene. CDR3 length equals 13 residues. CDR3 in amino acids: CASSRTGQETQYF. Written as DNA, the CDR3 is TGTGCCAGCAGCCGGACAGGGCAGGAGACCCAGTACTTC.

This chain uses TRBV20-1 with TRBJ2-7; D might be TRBD1 (6 bases). This CDR3 is built from 14 residues. CDR1 and CDR2 (germline): DFQATT, SNEGSKA (reference sequence). The germline V and J ends were trimmed by 5 bases and 0 bases, with 14 bases remaining between them. The CDR3 DNA follows: TGCAGTGCTTTGCTACAGGGAACCTCCTACGAGCAGTACTTC. Translated: CSALLQGTSYEQYF.

This clonotype was found a few times. The chain recombines TRBV20-1 with TRBJ1-2; 7 bases line up with TRBD1. This CDR3 spans 13 amino acids. Germline CDR1 DFQATT, CDR2 SNEGSKA (reference sequence). V trimming: 4 bases; J trimming: 4 bases; junction bases outside the gene matches: 6. The CDR3 reads CSAKKGATYGYTF. In nucleotides, the CDR3 is TGCAGTGCTAAAAAGGGGGCCACCTATGGCTACACCTTC.